This TCR beta chain was sequenced during a study of cytomegalovirus exposure and HLA in healthy donors. Study-wide points: Rare TCR sequences predominated, though certain public TCRs were found in many donors. The authors later found HLA-associated TCR beta chains more clonally expanded than equally common others. Follow-up analysis seemed to connect common viral pathogens with several of the most significant clusters identified.

V gave up 3 bases and J gave up 9 bases; unmatched junction bases: 3. This CDR3 has 13 residues. Germline V gene lookup returns CDR1 MDHEN and CDR2 SYDVKM. For this clone: Its cognate antigen is unknown.

Regarding donors, all were healthy bone marrow donors. PCR used 60 Vbeta primers and 13 Jbeta primers. Profiled with immunoSEQ multiplex PCR; TCRdb holds only in-frame clones, not every one. The sample records more than 150,000 clones, around 81% being singletons. The receptor was derived from a woman aged 30 to 39 in good health and CMV-seronegative. The V call is TRBV28, the J call TRBJ2-4; 9 bases align to TRBD1. The sequencing input was PBMCs. CDR3 in amino acids: CASSFGTGSIQYF. In DNA form, the CDR3 reads TGTGCCAGCAGTTTTGGGACAGGGAGCATTCAGTACTTC.